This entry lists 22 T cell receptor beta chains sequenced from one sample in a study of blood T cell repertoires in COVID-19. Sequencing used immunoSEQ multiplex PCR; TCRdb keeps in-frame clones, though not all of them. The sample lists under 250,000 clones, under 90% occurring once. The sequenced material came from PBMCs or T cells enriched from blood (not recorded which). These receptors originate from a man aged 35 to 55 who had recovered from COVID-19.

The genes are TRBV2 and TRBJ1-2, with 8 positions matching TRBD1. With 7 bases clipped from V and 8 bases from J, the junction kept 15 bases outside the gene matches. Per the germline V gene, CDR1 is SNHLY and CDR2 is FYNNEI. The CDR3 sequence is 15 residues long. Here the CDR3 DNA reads TGTGCCAGCAACCCCTATTTGGACAGGGTCGGCGGCTACACCTTC. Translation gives CASNPYLDRVGGYTF.

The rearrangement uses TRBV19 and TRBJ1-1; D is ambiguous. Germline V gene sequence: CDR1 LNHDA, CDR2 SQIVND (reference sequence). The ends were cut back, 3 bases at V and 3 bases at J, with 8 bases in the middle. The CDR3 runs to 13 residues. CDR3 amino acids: CASSIHSDTEAFF. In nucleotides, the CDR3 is TGTGCCAGTAGTATTCATTCGGACACTGAAGCTTTCTTT.

The CDR3 sequence: CASSLAVGDSYEQYF. CDR3 DNA sequence: TGTGCCAGCAGCTTGGCCGTCGGGGACTCCTACGAGCAGTACTTC. The chain employs TRBV5-4 and TRBJ2-7, with TRBD2 as a possible D gene (5 bases). Germline V lookup: CDR1 SGHNT, CDR2 YYREEE (reference sequence). The V gene lost 0 bases and the J gene lost 0 bases, with 10 bases spanning the gap. This CDR3 has 15 amino acids.

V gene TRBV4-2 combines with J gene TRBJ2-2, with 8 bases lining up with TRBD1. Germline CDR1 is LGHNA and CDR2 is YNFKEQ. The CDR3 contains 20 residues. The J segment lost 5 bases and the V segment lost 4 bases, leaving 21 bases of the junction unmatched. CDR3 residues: CASSLKQTRSGQGWTGELFF. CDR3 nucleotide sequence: TGTGCCAGCAGCCTAAAGCAAACCCGGAGCGGACAGGGATGGACCGGGGAGCTGTTTTTT.

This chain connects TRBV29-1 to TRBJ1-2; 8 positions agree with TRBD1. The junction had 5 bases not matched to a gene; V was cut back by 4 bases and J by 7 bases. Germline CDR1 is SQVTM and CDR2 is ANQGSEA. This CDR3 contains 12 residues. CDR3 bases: TGCAGCGTTGCGGGACAGGTCCTTGGCTACACCTTC. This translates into CSVAGQVLGYTF.

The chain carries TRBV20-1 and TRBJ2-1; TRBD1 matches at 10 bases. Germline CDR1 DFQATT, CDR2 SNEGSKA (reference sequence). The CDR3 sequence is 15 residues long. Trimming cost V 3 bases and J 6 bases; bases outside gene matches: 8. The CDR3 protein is CSASPGTGVINEQFF. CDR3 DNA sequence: TGCAGTGCTAGTCCCGGGACAGGGGTAATCAATGAGCAGTTCTTC.

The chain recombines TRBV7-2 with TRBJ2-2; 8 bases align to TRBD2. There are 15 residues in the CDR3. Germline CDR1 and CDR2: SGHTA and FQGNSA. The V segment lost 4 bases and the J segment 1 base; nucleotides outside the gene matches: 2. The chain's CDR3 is CASSSSGQNTGELFF. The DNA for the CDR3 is TGTGCCAGCAGCTCTAGCGGGCAGAACACCGGGGAGCTGTTTTTT.

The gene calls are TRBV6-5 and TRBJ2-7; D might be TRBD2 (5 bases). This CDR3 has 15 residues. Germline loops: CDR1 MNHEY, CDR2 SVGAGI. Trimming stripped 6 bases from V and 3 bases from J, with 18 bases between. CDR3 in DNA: TGTGCCAGCAGATCACGGATGGGAGTTCTCTACGAGCAGTACTTC. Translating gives CASRSRMGVLYEQYF.

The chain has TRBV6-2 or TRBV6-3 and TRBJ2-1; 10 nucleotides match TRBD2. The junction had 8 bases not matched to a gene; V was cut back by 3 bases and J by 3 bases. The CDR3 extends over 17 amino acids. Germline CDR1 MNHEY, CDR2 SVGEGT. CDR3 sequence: CASSYHLAGDIYNEQFF. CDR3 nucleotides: TGTGCCAGCAGTTATCACCTAGCGGGAGACATCTACAATGAGCAGTTCTTC.

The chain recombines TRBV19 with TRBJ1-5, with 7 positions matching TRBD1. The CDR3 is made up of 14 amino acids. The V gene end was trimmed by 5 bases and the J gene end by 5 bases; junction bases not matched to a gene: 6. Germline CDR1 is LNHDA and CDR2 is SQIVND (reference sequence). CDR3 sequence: CASSQGDLDQPQHF. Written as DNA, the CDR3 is TGTGCCAGTAGTCAGGGGGATCTCGATCAGCCCCAGCATTTT.

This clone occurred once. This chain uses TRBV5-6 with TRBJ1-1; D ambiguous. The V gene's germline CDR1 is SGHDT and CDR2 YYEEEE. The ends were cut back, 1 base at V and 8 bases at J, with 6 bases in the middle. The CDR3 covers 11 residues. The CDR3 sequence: CASSLTSEAFF. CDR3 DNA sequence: TGTGCCAGCAGCTTGACTTCCGAAGCTTTCTTT.

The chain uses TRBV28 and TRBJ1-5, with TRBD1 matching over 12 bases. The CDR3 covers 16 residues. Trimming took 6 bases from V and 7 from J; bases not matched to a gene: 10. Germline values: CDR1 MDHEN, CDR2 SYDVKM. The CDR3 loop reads CASRARGQGAVQPQHF. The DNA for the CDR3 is TGTGCCAGCAGAGCGCGGGGACAGGGGGCAGTCCAGCCCCAGCATTTT.

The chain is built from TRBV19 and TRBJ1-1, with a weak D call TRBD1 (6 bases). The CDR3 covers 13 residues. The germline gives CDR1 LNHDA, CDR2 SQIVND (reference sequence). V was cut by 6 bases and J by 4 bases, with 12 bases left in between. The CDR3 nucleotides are TGTGCCAGTAGCCACAGGGTGGGCACTGAAGCTTTCTTT. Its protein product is CASSHRVGTEAFF.

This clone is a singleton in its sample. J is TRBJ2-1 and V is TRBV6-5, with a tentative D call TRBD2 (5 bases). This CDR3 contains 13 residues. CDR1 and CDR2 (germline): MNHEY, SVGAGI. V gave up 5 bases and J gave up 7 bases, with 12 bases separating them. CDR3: CASSTDTRNEQFF. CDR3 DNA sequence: TGTGCCAGCAGTACCGATACTAGAAATGAGCAGTTCTTC.

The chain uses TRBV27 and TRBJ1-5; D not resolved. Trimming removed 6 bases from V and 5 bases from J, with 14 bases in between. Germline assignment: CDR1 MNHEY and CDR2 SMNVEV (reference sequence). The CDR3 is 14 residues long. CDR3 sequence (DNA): TGTGCCAGCAGCCCTCCGGGTCTTGATCAGCCCCAGCATTTT. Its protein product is CASSPPGLDQPQHF.

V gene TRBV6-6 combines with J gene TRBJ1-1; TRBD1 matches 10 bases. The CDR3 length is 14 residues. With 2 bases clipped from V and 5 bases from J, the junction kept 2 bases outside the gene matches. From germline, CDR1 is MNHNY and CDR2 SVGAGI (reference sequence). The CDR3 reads CASSYGQGGTEAFF. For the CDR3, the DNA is TGTGCCAGCAGTTACGGACAGGGGGGGACTGAAGCTTTCTTT.

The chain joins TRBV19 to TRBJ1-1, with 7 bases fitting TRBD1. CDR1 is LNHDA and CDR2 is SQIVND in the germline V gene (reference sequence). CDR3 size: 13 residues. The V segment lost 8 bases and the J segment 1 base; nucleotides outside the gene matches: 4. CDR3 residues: CASDRAGNTEAFF. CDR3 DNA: TGTGCCAGTGACAGGGCGGGGAACACTGAAGCTTTCTTT.

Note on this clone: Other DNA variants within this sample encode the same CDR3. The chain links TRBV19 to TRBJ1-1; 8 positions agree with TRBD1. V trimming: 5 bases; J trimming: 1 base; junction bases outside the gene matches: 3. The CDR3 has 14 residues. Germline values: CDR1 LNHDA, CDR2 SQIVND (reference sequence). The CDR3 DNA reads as TGTGCCAGTAGTCCCGGGACAGGGAACACTGAAGCTTTCTTT. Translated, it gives CASSPGTGNTEAFF.

CDR3 in DNA: TGTGCCAGCAACTCAGACCCGTTGGGACTAGCGGGAGGCACAGATACGCAGTATTTT. This gives the protein CASNSDPLGLAGGTDTQYF. V is TRBV9 and J is TRBJ2-3; TRBD2 matches at 14 bases. This CDR3 is built from 19 residues. Germline-derived CDR1 and CDR2 are SGDLS and YYNGEE. J lost 1 base, V lost 6 bases, and 13 bases had no gene match.

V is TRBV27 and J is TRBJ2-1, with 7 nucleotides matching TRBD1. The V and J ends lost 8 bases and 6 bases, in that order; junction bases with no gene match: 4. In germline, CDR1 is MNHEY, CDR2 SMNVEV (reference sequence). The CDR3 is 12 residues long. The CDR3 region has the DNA TGTGCCAGCGCCCGGGACAGCAATGAGCAGTTCTTC. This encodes CASARDSNEQFF.

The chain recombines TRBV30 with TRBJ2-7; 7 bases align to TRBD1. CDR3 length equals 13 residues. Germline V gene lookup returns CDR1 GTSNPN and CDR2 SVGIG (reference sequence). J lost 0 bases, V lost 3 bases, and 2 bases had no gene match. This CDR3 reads CAWSKGASYEQYF. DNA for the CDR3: TGTGCCTGGAGCAAGGGGGCCTCCTACGAGCAGTACTTC. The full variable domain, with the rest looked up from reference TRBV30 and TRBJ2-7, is SQTIHQWPATLVQPVGSPLSLECTVEGTSNPNLYWYRQAAGRGLQLLFYSVGIGQISSEVPQNLSASRPQDRQFILSSKKLLLSDSGFYLCAWSKGASYEQYFGPGTRLTVT.

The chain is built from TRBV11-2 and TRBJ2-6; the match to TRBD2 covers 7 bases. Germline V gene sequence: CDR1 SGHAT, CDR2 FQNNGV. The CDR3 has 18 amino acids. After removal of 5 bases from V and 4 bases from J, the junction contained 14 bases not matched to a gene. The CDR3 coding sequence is TGTGCCAGCAGCATCCCGGGTTGGGGAGGGTCCGGGGCCAACGTCCTGACTTTC. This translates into CASSIPGWGGSGANVLTF.